This is a list of T cell receptor beta chains from one sample in a study of shared clonotypes between healthy human individuals. Some clones are missing from TCRdb's copy, which holds only in-frame ones; the method was immunoSEQ multiplex PCR. The sample shows 2.5 million or so clones, 90% to 95% of them seen only once. Sequencing was performed on naive CD4+ T cells sorted from blood. These receptors came from a man aged 18 to 30 in good health. Both conserved end residues are part of each CDR3. The size of a clone is reported for some rows only, either as once, few or many, or as a class for expanded clones.

J | size | V | CDR3
TRBJ2-4 | . | TRBV5-8 | CASSLGIAGGAKNIQYF
TRBJ2-7 | . | TRBV7-2 | CASSLGRGAYEQYF
TRBJ2-2 | few | TRBV6-7 | CASNPTGELFF
TRBJ2-6 | once | TRBV19 | CASSLHSLISGANVLTF
TRBJ2-3 | . | TRBV6-1 | CASMAPRPSTDTQYF
TRBJ1-3 | . | TRBV6-1 | CASSADRANTIYF
TRBJ1-3 | . | TRBV15 | CATSRTGTGLSGNTIYF
TRBJ2-2 | . | TRBV4-3 | CASSPRATGPGELFF
TRBJ2-7 | . | TRBV2 | CAGSGSTYEQYF
TRBJ1-5 | . | TRBV4-1 | CASSQTGQSNQPQHF
TRBJ1-1 | . | TRBV19 | CASSIGGGNTEAFF
TRBJ2-5 | . | TRBV7-2 | CASSLWGGETQYF
TRBJ1-1 | . | TRBV11-1 | CASSLGRGRFSEAFF
TRBJ2-1 | once | TRBV19 | CASSILGGSYNEQFF
TRBJ2-7 | once | TRBV5-1 | CASNPDRSEQYF
TRBJ2-5 | . | TRBV2 | CASSEASGSGQETQYF
TRBJ1-2 | few | TRBV25-1 | CASSQTGYGYTF
TRBJ2-2 | . | TRBV7-8 | CASSSVLGLAGGVPGELFF
TRBJ1-2 | . | TRBV11-2 | CASSLDRTAYGYTF
TRBJ2-7 | once | TRBV27 | CASRLGLAGTYEQYF
TRBJ2-7 | . | TRBV5-5 | CASSSGIPGLAGYYEQYF
TRBJ2-2 | . | TRBV4-1 | CASSNRGLNTGELFF
TRBJ1-5 | . | TRBV2 | CASREGQPVGQPQHF
TRBJ1-3 | . | TRBV19 | CASKQDRGVPGNTIYF
TRBJ2-5 | once | TRBV6-5 | CASSSGGNQETQYF
TRBJ1-6 | . | TRBV30 | CAWTQASYNSPLHF
TRBJ2-2 | . | TRBV10-3 | CAISDPGLVSTGELFF
TRBJ1-5 | . | TRBV6-1 | CASSAAVVGNQPQHF
TRBJ2-7 | . | TRBV6-6 | CASSDSGPYEQYF
TRBJ2-7 | . | TRBV30 | CAWVNKYEQYF
TRBJ2-3 | . | TRBV18 | CASSALALDTQYF
TRBJ2-1 | . | TRBV28 | CASSSPSGLVLDEQFF
TRBJ2-7 | . | TRBV29-1 | CSVEDHRGLEQYF
TRBJ2-7 | . | TRBV6-6 | CASTVRGEGQYEQYF
TRBJ2-5 | once | TRBV10-1 | CASSDTTGFQETQYF
TRBJ1-2 | . | TRBV7-9 | CASSLGGVDYGYTF
TRBJ2-7 | . | TRBV6-5 | CASSQGLAGLYEQYF
TRBJ1-1 | . | TRBV7-3 | CASSLSGNTEAFF
TRBJ1-3 | . | TRBV11-2 | CASSLDGNAGNTIYF
TRBJ2-1 | . | TRBV9 | CASSAIGASSYNEQFF
TRBJ1-1 | . | TRBV10-1 | CASSETQGNTEAFF
TRBJ1-2 | . | TRBV6-1 | CASSALPGLDLDGNYGYTF
TRBJ2-7 | . | TRBV6-1 | CASSEGLAGDPQYF
TRBJ2-7 | . | TRBV10-1 | CASRMGQGGKQYF
TRBJ1-4 | . | TRBV25-1 | CASSVPGQGPEKLFF
TRBJ2-7 | . | TRBV5-1 | CASSLASIAYEQYF